This T cell receptor beta chain was found in a study of spatial heterogeneity in lung cancer (dated by TCRdb to between 2018 and 2021). Regarding the complete study: The donors were some 76 patients from the lung TRACERx cohort who had early-stage, untreated non-small cell lung cancer. Follow-up PBMC samples were sequenced whenever available, with the median time to follow-up being two to three years after resection. Beta-chain transcripts were consistently detected in greater numbers than alpha-chain transcripts, which likely reflected higher beta-chain transcript abundance. In the raw uncorrected reads, each unique combination of TCR and UMI appeared more than ten times on average. In non-small cell lung cancer, the study made a quantitative comparison of TCR alpha and beta repertoires among multiple tumor regions, matched nontumor lung and blood. TCR repertoire features were related to nonsynonymous mutation counts determined by whole-exome sequencing of tumor tissue. At surgery, about 210 tumor regions, around 67 matched nontumor lung samples and 45 to 60 PBMC samples were TCR-sequenced for both alpha and beta chains. Broad study findings and their caveats: Additional single-cell paired TCR alpha and beta sequencing was considered necessary to confirm, at a functional level, the hypothesis that regional TCRs recognize regional mutations. Only approximately 13 patients were included in the comparisons of baseline and follow-up blood repertoires. Ubiquitous expanded tumor TCRs were found in blood more often at tumor resection than at routine follow-up.

The library was obtained by 5' RACE. This sample was sequenced with a NextSeq 500. The TCR library protocol attached a unique molecular identifier to each TCR cDNA molecule to allow correction of PCR and sequencing errors. Per the authors' processing: TCR identification, UMI-based error correction and CDR3 extraction were performed with Decombinator tools. Expanded TCRs were defined as those above a frequency of 2 per 1,000, corresponding to the top 1% of the tumor frequency distribution. Rényi diversity was computed with the R vegan package after subsampling each repertoire 100 times to 5,000 TCRs. To build CDR3 similarity networks, amino acid triplet string-kernel similarity was used, and CDR3s were connected when their pairwise similarity was above 0.82. Using fastp at Q25 and MiXCR, TCRdb reprocessed the public reads and kept productive beta chains. Each entry is one CDR3 protein sequence, shown with its most common DNA and genes. The V and J calls shown here were made by TCRdb, not taken from the authors' results. Here the sample has about 94,000 distinct CDR3 sequences; just under 20% occur a single time. The biggest ten clones account for roughly a fifth of the sample.

The CDR3 goes from the cysteine to the phenylalanine over 16 residues. Only the CDR3 portion is preserved as DNA: 48 bases, with reading frame beginning at the first base. Trimming removed 3 bases from V and 1 base from J, leaving 16 bases between the germline ends. CDR1 and CDR2 are drawn from the germline V gene: SGHRS, YFSETQ. Details on this clonotype: No antigen is known for it. It has no much larger one-base neighbor in the sample; base qualities were not kept.

Reading the label with the study, this specimen's time point is: blood at routine non-recurrence follow-up after resection. Whole RNA extracted from tumor and nontumor lung tissue, or from cryopreserved PBMC samples, was used for TCR sequencing without cell sorting. Only patients with enough RNA available from two or more tumor regions were chosen for TCR sequencing. The chain is assembled from TRBV5-1 and TRBJ1-1; the D gene is perhaps TRBD1, on 5 matching bases. Sequences were derived from PBMCs, sampled at follow-up. This receptor was obtained from a male donor with early-stage non-small cell lung cancer. The CDR3 reads as follows: CASSSSWGDWNTEAFF. The DNA reads as follows: TGCGCCAGCAGCTCATCATGGGGGGATTGGAACACTGAAGCTTTCTTT.